This T cell receptor (beta chain) was observed in a study of blood T cells in healthy people across ages. Every donor provided 9.5 to 10 milliliters of peripheral blood. Broader study findings: Diversity was higher, and naive CD4+ cells more numerous, in long-lived donors than in aged donors. TCR beta diversity, measured per million T cells, fell in a roughly linear way with age.

Using a J-beta primer mix together with a sample-barcoded 5' primer, a second PCR was run for roughly 7 to 11 cycles. Every single cDNA molecule received a tag from a template-switch adaptor with 12 random nucleotides. One entry per CDR3 protein, called by TCRdb with MiXCR from the 5' RACE reads. The table has fewer than 900,000 distinct CDR3 sequences, 45% to 50% seen once. On this clonotype itself: Its antigen is as yet unknown.

Trimming cost V 5 bases and J 7 bases; bases outside gene matches: 10. Germline V lookup: CDR1 SGHTA, CDR2 FQGNSA. The CDR3 covers 14 residues. This TCR derives from a woman aged 55-70 years in good health. The genes are TRBV7-2 and TRBJ1-1, with 7 bases lining up with TRBD1. Sequenced: blood. As DNA, the CDR3 is TGTGCCAGCAGCAAACAATGGGGACAGTATGAAGCTTTCTTT. Translating it yields CASSKQWGQYEAFF.